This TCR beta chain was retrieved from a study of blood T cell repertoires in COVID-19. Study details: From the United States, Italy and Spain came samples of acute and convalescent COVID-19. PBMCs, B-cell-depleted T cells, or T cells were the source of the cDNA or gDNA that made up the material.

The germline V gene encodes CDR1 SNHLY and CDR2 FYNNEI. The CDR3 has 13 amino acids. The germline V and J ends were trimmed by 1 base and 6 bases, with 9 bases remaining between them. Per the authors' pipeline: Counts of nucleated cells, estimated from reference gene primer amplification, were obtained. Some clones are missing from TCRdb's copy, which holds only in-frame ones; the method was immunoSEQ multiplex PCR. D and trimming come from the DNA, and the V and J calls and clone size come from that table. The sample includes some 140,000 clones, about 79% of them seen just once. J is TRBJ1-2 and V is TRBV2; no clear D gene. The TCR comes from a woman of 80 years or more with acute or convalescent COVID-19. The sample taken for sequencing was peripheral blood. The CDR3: CASSEEARHGYTF. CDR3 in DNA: TGTGCCAGCAGTGAAGAGGCGCGGCATGGCTACACCTTC.